This T cell receptor (beta chain) was identified in a study of blood T cell repertoires in COVID-19. About the research overall: Acute and convalescent COVID-19 specimens originated in the United States, Italy and Spain. Sources were T cells, B-cell-depleted T cells, or PBMCs; the material itself was cDNA or gDNA.

As processed by the authors: Reference gene primer amplification in the assay estimated nucleated cell counts. Some clones are missing from TCRdb's copy, which holds only in-frame ones; the method was immunoSEQ multiplex PCR. For V, J and clone size, that table is used; D and trimming come from the DNA. The sample consists of about 160,000 clones, 70% to 90% of them appearing once. The material sequenced was peripheral blood. The TCR originated in a human donor in a cohort sampled during active COVID-19.

The CDR3: CASSLPSGDSYNEQFF. The DNA of the CDR3 is TGTGCCAGCAGTCTCCCTAGCGGGGACTCCTACAATGAGCAGTTCTTC. V is TRBV27 and J is TRBJ2-1; 9 nucleotides match TRBD2. The length of the CDR3 is 16 residues. Germline V lookup: CDR1 MNHEY, CDR2 SMNVEV (reference sequence). With 5 bases clipped from V and 0 bases from J, the junction kept 5 bases outside the gene matches.